This T cell receptor beta chain was identified during a study of blood T cell repertoires in COVID-19. On the study more broadly: The United States, Italy and Spain were the sources of the acute and convalescent COVID-19 samples.

Libraries were prepared by immunoSEQ multiplex PCR; TCRdb keeps only in-frame clonotypes and omits some of them. The sample includes roughly 160,000 clones, approximately 86% of them seen just once. The CDR3 length is 16 residues. V shed 5 bases and J 5 bases; nucleotides not matched to a gene: 7. The germline V gene has CDR1 SGHVS and CDR2 FNYEAQ. The chain recombines TRBV7-6 with TRBJ1-5; 12 nucleotides align to TRBD1. Sequenced material: peripheral blood. The clonotype originates from a woman of 80 years or more with COVID-19, enrolled during active disease. CDR3 in DNA: TGTGCCAGCAGCGTCCGGGACAGGGGGCGCGATCAGCCCCAGCATTTT. Encoded protein: CASSVRDRGRDQPQHF.